A selection of T cell receptor beta chains follows, all from one sample in a study of Graves' ophthalmopathy and Graves' hyperthyroidism. MiXCR, run by TCRdb on the multiplex PCR reads, gives a single entry per CDR3 protein. The sample holds approximately 210,000 distinct CDR3 sequences, around 30% seen once. The specimen was peripheral blood. Receptors originate from a middle-aged man with Graves' ophthalmopathy. Each CDR3 is given without its conserved first and last residue. The D gene is left open where the match is weak.

j_call: TRBJ2-7; v_call: TRBV28; d_call: TRBD2; cdr3_aa: ASSPPGLAGYEQY
j_call: TRBJ2-5; v_call: TRBV6-5; d_call: -; cdr3_aa: ASSYSGGTYQETQY
j_call: TRBJ2-7; v_call: TRBV27; d_call: -; cdr3_aa: ASSFGGPDEQY
j_call: TRBJ2-5; v_call: TRBV4-1; d_call: -; cdr3_aa: ASSHSTGIQETQY
j_call: TRBJ2-3; v_call: TRBV20-1; d_call: TRBD2; cdr3_aa: SARTSGALFSDTQY
j_call: TRBJ1-5; v_call: TRBV19; d_call: -; cdr3_aa: ACRPPWEGKGNQPQH
j_call: TRBJ2-4; v_call: TRBV3-1; d_call: -; cdr3_aa: ASSQGNPFKNIQY
j_call: TRBJ1-5; v_call: TRBV2; d_call: -; cdr3_aa: ASSVDGGGYQPQH
j_call: TRBJ1-1; v_call: TRBV30; d_call: -; cdr3_aa: ASGQRYTEAF
j_call: TRBJ2-7; v_call: TRBV29-1; d_call: TRBD2; cdr3_aa: SARGLADYEQY